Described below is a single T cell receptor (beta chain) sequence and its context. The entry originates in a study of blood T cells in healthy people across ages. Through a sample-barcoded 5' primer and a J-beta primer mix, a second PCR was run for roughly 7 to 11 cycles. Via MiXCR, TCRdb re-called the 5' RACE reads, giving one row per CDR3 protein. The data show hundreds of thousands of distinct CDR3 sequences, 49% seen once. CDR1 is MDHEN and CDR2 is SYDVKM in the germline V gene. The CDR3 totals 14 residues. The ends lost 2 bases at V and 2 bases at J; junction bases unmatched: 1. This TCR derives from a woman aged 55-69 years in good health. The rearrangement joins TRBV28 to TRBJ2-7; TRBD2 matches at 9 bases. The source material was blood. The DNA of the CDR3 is TGTGCCAGCAGTTTAGCTAGCGGGACCTACGAGCAGTACTTC. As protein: CASSLASGTYEQYF.